Listed below are T cell receptor beta chains from one sample, sequenced in a study of beta chain features in type 1 diabetes. Here immunoSEQ multiplex PCR was the method, and the copy in TCRdb shows in-frame clones only, minus some. The sample lists over 65,000 clones, roughly a third seen once, with over 0.4% in the top ten. The sequenced sample was stem cell memory CD4+ T cells from blood. These receptors all come from a woman under 30 in good health. The CDR3 runs from the conserved cysteine through the conserved F or W. D genes are given only for firm matches. Part of the rows lack a size; the others show once, few, many or a class for expanded clones.

j_call d_call v_call clone_size cdr3_aa cdr3_nt
TRBJ1-2 NA TRBV9 NA CASQASGYGYTF TGTGCCAGCCAAGCGTCAGGGTACGGCTACACCTTC
TRBJ1-2 NA TRBV9 NA CASSVEGKHTF TGTGCCAGCAGCGTAGAGGGGAAACACACCTTC
TRBJ2-1 TRBD2 TRBV7-9 NA CASSPRLAGVNEQFF TGTGCCAGCAGCCCCCGCCTAGCGGGGGTCAATGAGCAGTTCTTC
TRBJ2-7 TRBD2 TRBV30 few CAWTHEAWGGGNPYEQYF TGTGCCTGGACCCACGAAGCCTGGGGCGGGGGTAACCCCTACGAGCAGTACTTC
TRBJ2-7 TRBD1 TRBV30 few CAWSEQGAKDEQYF TGTGCCTGGAGTGAACAGGGGGCGAAAGACGAGCAGTACTTC
TRBJ2-6 NA TRBV2 NA CASSDRNSGANVLTF TGTGCCAGCAGTGACAGGAACTCTGGGGCCAACGTCCTGACTTTC
TRBJ2-7 TRBD2 TRBV5-1 few CASSLVGAGTSDYEQYF TGCGCCAGCAGCCTGGTAGGCGCGGGAACTAGCGACTACGAGCAGTACTTC
TRBJ1-3 NA TRBV19 NA CASSSGGAGNTIYF TGTGCCAGTAGTTCCGGAGGTGCTGGAAACACCATATATTTT
TRBJ2-3 NA TRBV11-2 NA CASSLGGQSIATDTQYF TGTGCCAGCAGCTTAGGTGGGCAGAGCATCGCCACAGATACGCAGTATTTT
TRBJ2-3 NA TRBV5-1 few CASSLEGAGTDTQYF TGCGCCAGCAGCTTGGAGGGAGCGGGCACAGATACGCAGTATTTT
TRBJ1-5 NA TRBV30 once CAWSPGSYSNQPQHF TGTGCCTGGAGTCCCGGGAGTTATAGCAATCAGCCCCAGCATTTT
TRBJ1-5 TRBD1 TRBV23-1 few CASSHDVTGVRGQPQHF TGCGCCAGCAGTCATGATGTAACAGGGGTAAGGGGGCAGCCCCAGCATTTT